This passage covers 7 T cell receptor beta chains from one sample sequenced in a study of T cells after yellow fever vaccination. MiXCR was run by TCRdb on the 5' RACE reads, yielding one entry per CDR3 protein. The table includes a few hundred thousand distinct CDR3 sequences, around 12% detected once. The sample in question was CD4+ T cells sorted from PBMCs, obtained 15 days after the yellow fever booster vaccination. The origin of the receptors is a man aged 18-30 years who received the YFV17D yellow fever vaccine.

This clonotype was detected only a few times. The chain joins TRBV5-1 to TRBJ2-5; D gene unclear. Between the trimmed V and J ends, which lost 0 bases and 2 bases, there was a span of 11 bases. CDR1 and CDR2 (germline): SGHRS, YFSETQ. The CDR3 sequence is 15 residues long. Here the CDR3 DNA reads TGCGCCAGCAGCTTGGGAGACATCGCTCAAGAGACCCAGTACTTC. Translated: CASSLGDIAQETQYF.

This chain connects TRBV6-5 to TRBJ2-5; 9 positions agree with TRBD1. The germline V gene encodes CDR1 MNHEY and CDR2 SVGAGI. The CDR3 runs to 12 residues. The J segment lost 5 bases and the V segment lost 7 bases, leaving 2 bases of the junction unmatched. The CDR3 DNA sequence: TGTGCCAGCAAAGGGACAGGGGAGACCCAGTACTTC. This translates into CASKGTGETQYF.

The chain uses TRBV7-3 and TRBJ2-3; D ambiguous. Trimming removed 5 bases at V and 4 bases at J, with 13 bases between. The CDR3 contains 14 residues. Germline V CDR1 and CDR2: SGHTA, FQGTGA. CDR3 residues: CASSLQSGADTQYF. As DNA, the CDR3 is TGTGCCAGCAGCCTCCAGTCCGGCGCAGATACGCAGTATTTT.

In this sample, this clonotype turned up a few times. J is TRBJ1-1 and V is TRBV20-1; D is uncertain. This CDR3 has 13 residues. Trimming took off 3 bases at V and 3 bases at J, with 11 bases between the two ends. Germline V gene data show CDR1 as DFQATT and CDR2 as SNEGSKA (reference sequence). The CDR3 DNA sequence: TGCAGTGCTAGTCCGGTAACTTACACTGAAGCTTTCTTT. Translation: CSASPVTYTEAFF.

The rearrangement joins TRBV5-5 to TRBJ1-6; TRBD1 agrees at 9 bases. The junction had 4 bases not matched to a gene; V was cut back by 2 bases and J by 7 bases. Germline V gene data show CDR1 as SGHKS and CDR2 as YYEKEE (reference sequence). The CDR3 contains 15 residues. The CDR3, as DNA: TGTGCCAGCAGCTTCGGGACAGGGCGAAATTCACCCCTCCACTTT. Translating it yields CASSFGTGRNSPLHF. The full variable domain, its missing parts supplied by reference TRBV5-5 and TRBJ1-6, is DAGVTQSPTHLIKTRGQQVTLRCSPISGHKSVSWYQQVLGQGPQFIFQYYEKEERGRGNFPDRFSARQFPNYSSELNVNALLLGDSALYLCASSFGTGRNSPLHFGNGTRLTVT.

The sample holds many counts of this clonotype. CDR3 region: CASSHRGQTYNEQFF. CDR3 in DNA: TGCGCCAGCAGCCATCGCGGACAGACCTACAATGAGCAGTTCTTC. This chain uses TRBV4-3 with TRBJ2-1; TRBD1 is a possible D gene (6 bases). Per germline, CDR1 LGHNA and CDR2 YSLEER. This CDR3 is built from 15 residues. Trimming removed 3 bases at V and 2 bases at J, with 11 bases between.

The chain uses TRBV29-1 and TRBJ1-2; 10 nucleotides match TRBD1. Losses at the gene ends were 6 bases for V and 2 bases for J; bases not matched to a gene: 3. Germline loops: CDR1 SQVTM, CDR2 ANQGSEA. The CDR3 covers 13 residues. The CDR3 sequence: CSVGTGVNYGYTF. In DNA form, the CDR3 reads TGCAGCGTGGGGACAGGGGTAAACTATGGCTACACCTTC.